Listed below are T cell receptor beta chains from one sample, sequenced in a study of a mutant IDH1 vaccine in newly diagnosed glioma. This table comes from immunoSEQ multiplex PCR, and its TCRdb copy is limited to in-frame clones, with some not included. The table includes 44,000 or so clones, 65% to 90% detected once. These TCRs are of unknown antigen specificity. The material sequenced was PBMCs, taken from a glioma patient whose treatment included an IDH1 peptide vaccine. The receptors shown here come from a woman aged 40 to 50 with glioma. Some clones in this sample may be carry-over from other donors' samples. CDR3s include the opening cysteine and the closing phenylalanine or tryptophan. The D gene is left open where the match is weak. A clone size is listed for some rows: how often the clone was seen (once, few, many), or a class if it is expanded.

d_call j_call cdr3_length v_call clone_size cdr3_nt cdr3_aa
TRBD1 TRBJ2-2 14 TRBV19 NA TGTGCCAGTGGACAGGGGGCATGGACCGGGGAGCTGTTTTTT CASGQGAWTGELFF
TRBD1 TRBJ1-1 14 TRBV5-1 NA TGCGCCAGCAGCTTGACAGGGGTTAACACTGAAGCTTTCTTT CASSLTGVNTEAFF
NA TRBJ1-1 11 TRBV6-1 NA TGTGCCAGCAGTCTCCGGGTCGAAGCTTTCTTT CASSLRVEAFF
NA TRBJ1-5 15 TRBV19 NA TGTGCCAGTAGTTGGACACAGTATAGCAATCAGCCCCAGCATTTT CASSWTQYSNQPQHF
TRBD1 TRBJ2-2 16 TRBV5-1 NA TGCGCCAGCAGCGCGACAGGGGGGTCGGACACCGGGGAGCTGTTTTTT CASSATGGSDTGELFF
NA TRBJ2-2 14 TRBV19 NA TGTGCCAGTAGTCCCCTTCGAGACACCGGGGAGCTGTTTTTT CASSPLRDTGELFF
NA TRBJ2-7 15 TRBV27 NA TGTGCCAGCAGTCCCCTGGGGGACCGGTCCTCCGAGCAGTACTTC CASSPLGDRSSEQYF
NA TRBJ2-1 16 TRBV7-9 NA TGTGCCAGCAGCTCCTTCTGGGGTCTAAAAAGGGATGAGCAGTTCTTC CASSSFWGLKRDEQFF
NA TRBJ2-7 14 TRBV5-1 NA TGCGCCAGCAGCTTCTCGTCCTGGGACTACGAGCAGTACTTC CASSFSSWDYEQYF
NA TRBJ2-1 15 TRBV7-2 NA TGTGCCAGCAGCTTACTTGTAGGCAGATACAATGAGCAGTTCTTC CASSLLVGRYNEQFF
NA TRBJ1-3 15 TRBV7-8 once TGTGCCAGCAGCTTAGCCCAGACAGTAGGAAACACCATATATTTT CASSLAQTVGNTIYF
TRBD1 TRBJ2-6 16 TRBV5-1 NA TGCGCCAGCAGCCGGGGGACAGGGACTGGGGCCAACGTCCTGACTTTC CASSRGTGTGANVLTF
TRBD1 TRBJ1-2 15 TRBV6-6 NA TGTGCCAGCAACTATTCACCGGGACAGGGCTATGGCTACACCTTC CASNYSPGQGYGYTF
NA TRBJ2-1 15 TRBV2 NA TGTGCCAGCAGTGAAAGGCGGGGCGAATACAATGAGCAGTTCTTC CASSERRGEYNEQFF
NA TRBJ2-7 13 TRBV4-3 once TGCGCCAGCAGCTTACGGGCAGGGGACGAGCAGTACTTC CASSLRAGDEQYF
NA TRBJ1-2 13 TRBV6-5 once TGTGCCAGCAGTTACAGGCCTAACTATGGCTACACCTTC CASSYRPNYGYTF
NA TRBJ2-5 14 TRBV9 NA TGTGCCAGCAGCGTAGGAGGGTCCCAAGAGACCCAGTACTTC CASSVGGSQETQYF
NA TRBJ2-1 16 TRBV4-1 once TGCGCCAGCAGCCAGCCGACTTCGAGCTCCTACAATGAGCAGTTCTTC CASSQPTSSSYNEQFF
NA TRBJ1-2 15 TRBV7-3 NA TGTGCCAGCAGCTTAAGAGATGCCAGGTTGAATGGCTACACCTTC CASSLRDARLNGYTF
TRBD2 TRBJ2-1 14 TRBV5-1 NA TGCGCCAGCCGAGCCGGGACTAGCGGGAATGAGCAGTTCTTC CASRAGTSGNEQFF
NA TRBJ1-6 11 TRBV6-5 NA TGTGCCAGCAGTCCAGGGAATGCCCTCCACTTT CASSPGNALHF
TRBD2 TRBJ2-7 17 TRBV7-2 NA TGTGCCAGCAGCTTTAGGGCAAGTCGGGACTACCCCTACGAGCAGTACTTC CASSFRASRDYPYEQYF
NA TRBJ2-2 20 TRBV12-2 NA TGTGCAAGTCGCTCAAAAGCGGACAGGGGAGTCCCCGCGAACACCGGGGAGCTGTTTTTT CASRSKADRGVPANTGELFF
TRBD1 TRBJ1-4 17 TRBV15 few TGTGCCACCAGCAGTTCAGGGGCCGGACAGGGGGTTGAAAAACTGTTTTTT CATSSSGAGQGVEKLFF
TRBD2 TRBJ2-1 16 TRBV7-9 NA TGTGCCAGCAGCTTAAGTATCCGGGAGGGCCTTCCTGAGCAGTTCTTC CASSLSIREGLPEQFF
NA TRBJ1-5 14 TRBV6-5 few TGTGCCAGCAAACCGGGGAATAGCAATCAGCCCCAGCATTTT CASKPGNSNQPQHF
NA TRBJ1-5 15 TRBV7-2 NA TGTGCCAGCAGCTTAGTGGGGGCGCCCAATCAGCCCCAGCATTTT CASSLVGAPNQPQHF